Below, 10 T cell receptor beta chains from the same sample are listed, as sequenced in a study of radiation and T cells in renal cell carcinoma. Sequencing used immunoSEQ multiplex PCR; TCRdb keeps in-frame clones, though not all of them. The sample carries more than 20,000 clones, 80% recorded once. The time point denotes: baseline pretreatment blood. Treatment specified: 15 Gy SBRT to primary tumor, nephrectomy 4 weeks later. The input for sequencing was blood, taken from a patient whose treatment included radiotherapy and nephrectomy. Every receptor here comes from a man between 60 and 75 years old with renal cell carcinoma.

CDR3 sequence: CASRGIDRGLGETQYF. The CDR3 DNA is TGTGCCAGCAGGGGTATCGACAGGGGGCTAGGGGAGACCCAGTACTTC. The J gene is TRBJ2-5, the V gene TRBV2, with 10 bases matching TRBD1. The CDR3 has 16 amino acids. V lost 6 bases and J lost 5; bases outside the gene matches: 12. Germline V lookup: CDR1 SNHLY, CDR2 FYNNEI.

Worth noting for this clone: With only one base between it and a far larger clone, this is likely a read error. Other DNA variants within this sample encode the same CDR3. This rearrangement joins TRBV7-2 to TRBJ1-2; TRBD1 might be the D (5 bases). Per germline, CDR1 SGHTA and CDR2 FQGNSA. The CDR3 totals 15 residues. Deletions cut 5 bases from V and 6 bases from J, with 19 bases between. The CDR3 DNA reads TGTGCCAGCAGCCAAGAGGAGGGACGAGTTAATGGCTACACCTTC. Its protein is CASSQEEGRVNGYTF.

This clone was detected a few times. The genes are TRBV30 and TRBJ1-1; the D is unclear. Germline V gene sequence: CDR1 GTSNPN, CDR2 SVGIG (reference sequence). The length of the CDR3 is 13 residues. Trimming removed 1 base from V and 11 bases from J, with 17 bases in between. CDR3 amino acids: CAWSALPGSGAFF. The CDR3 DNA reads TGTGCCTGGAGTGCCCTTCCGGGGAGTGGTGCTTTCTTT.

The sample holds one count of this clone. This chain connects TRBV19 to TRBJ2-5; D remains ambiguous. V lost 3 bases and J 2 bases, leaving 7 bases between the germline ends. The CDR3 contains 13 residues. Germline V lookup: CDR1 LNHDA, CDR2 SQIVND (reference sequence). In DNA form, the CDR3 reads TGTGCCAGTAGTATTAGCCAGCAAGAGACCCAGTACTTC. It yields the protein CASSISQQETQYF.

J is TRBJ1-1 and V is TRBV30; 8 bases are a match to TRBD1. Germline V gives CDR1 GTSNPN, CDR2 SVGIG (reference sequence). Losses at the gene ends were 1 base for V and 4 bases for J; bases not matched to a gene: 2. The CDR3 loop spans 13 amino acids. This chain's CDR3 is CAWSATGGTEAFF. CDR3 DNA: TGTGCCTGGAGTGCCACAGGGGGCACTGAAGCTTTCTTT. The whole variable domain, filled in from reference TRBV30 and TRBJ1-1, reads SQTIHQWPATLVQPVGSPLSLECTVEGTSNPNLYWYRQAAGRGLQLLFYSVGIGQISSEVPQNLSASRPQDRQFILSSKKLLLSDSGFYLCAWSATGGTEAFFGQGTRLTVV.

The genes are TRBV7-2 and TRBJ2-5; D is unresolved. Germline V lookup: CDR1 SGHTA, CDR2 FQGNSA. This CDR3 is 12 amino acids long. The V end was cut by 4 bases, the J end by 2 bases, with 5 bases between. This CDR3 is CASSWIQETQYF. CDR3 DNA: TGTGCCAGCAGCTGGATACAAGAGACCCAGTACTTC.

The V and J genes are TRBV5-6 and TRBJ2-1; 9 nucleotides match TRBD2. The CDR3 is made up of 16 amino acids. The germline V gene encodes CDR1 SGHDT and CDR2 YYEEEE. The ends lost 4 bases at V and 9 bases at J; junction bases unmatched: 14. The CDR3 here is CASSPGASGTLVEQFF. DNA of the CDR3: TGTGCCAGCAGCCCCGGAGCTAGCGGGACTCTTGTTGAGCAGTTCTTC.

CDR3 protein: CASSPGTGTVTQYF. CDR3 coding DNA: TGTGCCAGTAGTCCCGGGACAGGGACCGTTACGCAGTATTTT. V gene TRBV19 combines with J gene TRBJ2-3; 9 nucleotides line up with TRBD1. Per germline, CDR1 LNHDA and CDR2 SQIVND (reference sequence). V lost 5 bases and J lost 8; bases outside the gene matches: 8. The CDR3 consists of 14 residues.

The rearrangement links TRBV5-4 to TRBJ2-5; 10 bases align to TRBD1. Germline assignment: CDR1 SGHNT and CDR2 YYREEE (reference sequence). This CDR3 region has 13 residues. V shed 5 bases, J shed 5 bases, and the junction held 3 bases outside the gene matches. In DNA, the CDR3 is TGTGCCAGCAGTGGACAGGGGGTTGAGACCCAGTACTTC. It encodes CASSGQGVETQYF.

The V call is TRBV7-9, the J call TRBJ1-4; D is ambiguous. The CDR3 loop spans 13 amino acids. Per the germline V gene, CDR1 is SEHNR and CDR2 is FQNEAQ (reference sequence). Trimming pared 2 bases from V and 7 bases from J, leaving 8 bases between. The CDR3 DNA is TGTGCCAGCAGCTTATGGTGGCTTGAAAAACTGTTTTTT. Amino acids: CASSLWWLEKLFF.